A single sample is the source of the 32 T cell receptor beta chains below, sequenced in a study of cytomegalovirus exposure and HLA in healthy donors. PCR involved 60 Vbeta and 13 Jbeta primers. This table comes from immunoSEQ multiplex PCR, and its TCRdb copy is limited to in-frame clones, with some not included. The table has under 150,000 clones, around 83% seen once. Sequenced sample: PBMCs. These receptors were collected from a man over 45 in good health and CMV-seronegative.

The V call is TRBV10-3, the J call TRBJ1-6, with a tentative D call TRBD1 (6 bases). This CDR3 is 16 amino acids long. Trimming cost V 2 bases and J 7 bases, with 15 bases left between them. From germline, CDR1 is ENHRY and CDR2 SYGVKD. In nucleotides, the CDR3 is TGTGCCATCAGTGAGCCGAGGGGGGGGACAAATTCACCCCTCCACTTT. Amino acid sequence: CAISEPRGGTNSPLHF.

The rearrangement joins TRBV9 to TRBJ2-7; a possible D gene is TRBD1 (6 bases). Germline V gene lookup returns CDR1 SGDLS and CDR2 YYNGEE. The CDR3 has 15 residues. V lost 0 bases and J 1 base, leaving 11 bases between the germline ends. The CDR3 sequence is CASSVGGQRSYEQYF. As DNA, the CDR3 is TGTGCCAGCAGCGTAGGGGGGCAACGTTCCTACGAGCAGTACTTC.

The CDR3 sequence: CASTPIGSWNTEAFF. In DNA, the CDR3 is TGTGCCAGCACCCCGATCGGGTCGTGGAACACTGAAGCTTTCTTT. The rearrangement joins TRBV5-8 to TRBJ1-1; the D is unclear. V shed 6 bases and J shed 1 base, with 16 bases lying between them. The CDR3 sequence is 15 residues long. Germline CDR1 reads SGHTS; CDR2 reads YDEGEE.

The rearrangement links TRBV9 to TRBJ1-2; unclear D gene. The CDR3 is 15 amino acids. The V gene's germline CDR1 is SGDLS and CDR2 YYNGEE. V was cut by 6 bases and J by 4 bases, with 19 bases left in between. The chain's CDR3 is CASTTAPGSPYGYTF. The CDR3 bases are TGTGCCAGCACCACGGCTCCAGGCAGCCCCTATGGCTACACCTTC.

The rearrangement joins TRBV5-1 to TRBJ2-7, with unresolved D. The CDR3 length is 18 residues. Germline lookup yields CDR1 SGHRS and CDR2 YFSETQ. V dropped 2 bases and J dropped 4 bases, with 25 bases sitting between them. The CDR3 protein is CASSFGSPRGQYNYEQYF. CDR3 in DNA: TGCGCCAGCAGCTTTGGTTCCCCTAGAGGTCAATATAATTACGAGCAGTACTTC.

This clone was seen more than once but under ten times. This chain connects TRBV6-5 to TRBJ1-6; 8 nucleotides align to TRBD1. CDR3 length equals 15 residues. CDR1 is MNHEY, CDR2 SVGAGI, per germline. Trimming cost V 6 bases and J 9 bases; bases outside gene matches: 10. CDR3: CASRPTGASPSPLHF. For the CDR3, the DNA is TGTGCCAGCAGGCCGACAGGGGCATCCCCTTCACCCCTCCACTTT.

This chain joins TRBV7-9 and TRBJ2-3; D gene ambiguous. There are 12 residues in the CDR3. Germline values: CDR1 SEHNR, CDR2 FQNEAQ (reference sequence). Trimming stripped 5 bases from V and 2 bases from J, with 5 bases between. The CDR3 protein is CASSTHTDTQYF. The CDR3 region has the DNA TGTGCCAGCAGCACTCACACAGATACGCAGTATTTT.

The chain carries TRBV4-1 and TRBJ2-5; TRBD2 matches 14 bases. V lost 3 bases and J lost 4; bases outside the gene matches: 7. Germline CDR1 MGHRA, CDR2 YSYEKL. The CDR3 runs 17 residues. The DNA of the CDR3 is TGCGCCAGCAGCCAGGAGACTAGCGGGGGGGCCCGAGAGACCCAGTACTTC. This codes for CASSQETSGGARETQYF.

The CDR3 DNA follows: TGTGCCAGCGGACAGCTTAATGAAAAACTGTTTTTT. Its translation is CASGQLNEKLFF. The chain links TRBV2 to TRBJ1-4; tentatively, D is TRBD1 (6 bases). Trimming shortened V by 8 bases and J by 4 bases, and 8 bases separated the two germline ends. The CDR3 covers 12 residues. In germline, CDR1 is SNHLY, CDR2 FYNNEI.

In its sample, this clone was seen once. CDR3: CASSYTTGLKYNEQFF. CDR3 nucleotides: TGTGCCAGCAGCTACACTACCGGTTTAAAGTACAATGAGCAGTTCTTC. V usage is TRBV7-9 and J usage is TRBJ2-1; D not resolved. With 4 bases removed from V and 4 bases from J, the gap between germline ends came to 17 bases. The CDR3 is 16 amino acids. CDR1 and CDR2 (germline): SEHNR, FQNEAQ (reference sequence).

The CDR3 region is CASSPSVPSSNYGYTF. CDR3 nucleotide sequence: TGTGCCAGCAGTCCCTCAGTACCATCGTCGAACTATGGCTACACCTTC. V gene TRBV27 combines with J gene TRBJ1-2, with D uncertain. V lost 5 bases and J 2 bases, leaving 18 bases between the germline ends. This CDR3 spans 16 amino acids. Germline V gene sequence: CDR1 MNHEY, CDR2 SMNVEV (reference sequence).

This clone occurred once. The chain has TRBV4-3 and TRBJ2-2; D possibly corresponds to TRBD1 (6 bases). The germline V gene encodes CDR1 LGHNA and CDR2 YSLEER. V was pared by 2 bases and J by 3 bases, with 16 bases between. The CDR3 runs 17 residues. CDR3 coding DNA: TGCGCCAGCAGCCAACGCAGGGGAATCATGGACACCGGGGAGCTGTTTTTT. Protein: CASSQRRGIMDTGELFF.

This clone was observed a single time. The chain uses TRBV4-1 and TRBJ2-1, with D unresolved. With 6 bases removed from V and 2 bases from J, the gap between germline ends came to 8 bases. The length of the CDR3 is 13 residues. Germline V gene sequence: CDR1 MGHRA, CDR2 YSYEKL. The CDR3 bases are TGCGCCAGCAGTCGAACAGCCTACAATGAGCAGTTCTTC. Translation: CASSRTAYNEQFF.

Note on this clone: A junction end diverges from the germline sequence, so it may reflect a read error. The genes are TRBV30 and TRBJ1-2; TRBD1 matches 9 bases. The CDR3 has 12 residues. CDR1 GTSNPN and CDR2 SVGIG come from the germline V gene (reference sequence). CDR3 loop: CAWDLRPGQGHF. The CDR3 DNA sequence: TGTGCCTGGGATTTGCGACCGGGACAGGGCCACTTC.

As concerns this clone: Other DNA sequences in the same sample also yield this CDR3. V and J are TRBV5-6 and TRBJ2-7; TRBD1 is a possible D gene (6 bases). Trimming stripped 2 bases from V and 2 bases from J, with 11 bases between. Germline CDR1 SGHDT, CDR2 YYEEEE. The CDR3 is made up of 14 amino acids. The CDR3 sequence: CASSFLQGTYEQYF. CDR3 nucleotide sequence: TGTGCCAGCAGCTTCTTACAGGGCACCTACGAGCAGTACTTC.

This chain connects TRBV5-6 to TRBJ2-3; 7 positions match TRBD1. Looked up from germline, CDR1 is SGHDT and CDR2 is YYEEEE. V lost 4 bases, J lost 6 bases, and 11 bases stayed unmatched. This CDR3 contains 15 residues. This CDR3 reads CASSQPGQQGDTQYF. CDR3 coding DNA: TGTGCCAGCAGCCAGCCGGGACAGCAAGGGGATACGCAGTATTTT. Full variable domain (rest looked up from reference TRBV5-6 and TRBJ2-3): DAGVTQSPTHLIKTRGQQVTLRCSPKSGHDTVSWYQQALGQGPQFIFQYYEEEERQRGNFPDRFSGHQFPNYSSELNVNALLLGDSALYLCASSQPGQQGDTQYFGPGTRLTVL.

The chain employs TRBV5-1 and TRBJ2-1; the D gene is possibly TRBD1 (6 bases). The CDR3 contains 15 residues. Germline V gene lookup returns CDR1 SGHRS and CDR2 YFSETQ. Between the trimmed V and J ends, which lost 4 bases and 0 bases, there was a span of 11 bases. The CDR3 DNA reads TGCGCCAGCAGCCGGGGACAAAGCTCCTACAATGAGCAGTTCTTC. It codes for CASSRGQSSYNEQFF.

The chain combines TRBV6-5 with TRBJ1-2; D is undetermined. The V and J ends lost 5 bases and 7 bases respectively, with 14 bases between them. Per germline, CDR1 MNHEY and CDR2 SVGAGI. The CDR3 runs to 13 residues. CDR3: CASSTPEGIGYTF. CDR3 bases: TGTGCCAGCAGTACCCCAGAGGGTATTGGCTACACCTTC.

J is TRBJ2-1 and V is TRBV5-1, with 8 positions matching TRBD2. Germline assignment: CDR1 SGHRS and CDR2 YFSETQ. The V and J ends lost 4 bases and 7 bases, in that order; junction bases with no gene match: 7. This CDR3 region has 14 residues. The CDR3 nucleotides read TGCGCCAGCAGCCGGGGGGGCACAGATAATGAGCAGTTCTTC. Translation gives CASSRGGTDNEQFF.

The chain has TRBV29-1 and TRBJ2-5; TRBD1 agrees at 7 bases. The J call is uncertain, as TRBJ2-7 better fits the DNA end. Germline V gene data show CDR1 as SQVTM and CDR2 as ANQGSEA. The CDR3 is made up of 12 amino acids. The CDR3 region is CSVRDRTYEQYF. CDR3 in DNA: TGCAGCGTCCGGGACAGAACCTACGAGCAGTACTTC.

The rearrangement joins TRBV6-6 to TRBJ2-5; 7 bases map to TRBD1. Germline V gives CDR1 MNHNY, CDR2 SVGAGI (reference sequence). V shed 6 bases and J 0 bases; nucleotides not matched to a gene: 4. This CDR3 has 14 residues. The CDR3 spells CASSPTGDQETQYF. In DNA form, the CDR3 reads TGTGCCAGCAGCCCTACAGGGGACCAAGAGACCCAGTACTTC.

The CDR3 is CASSPGVISSTDTQYF. CDR3 nucleotide sequence: TGTGCCAGCTCGCCGGGGGTTATTTCTAGCACAGATACGCAGTATTTT. This chain connects TRBV11-2 to TRBJ2-3, with D tentatively TRBD2 (6 bases). This CDR3 is 16 amino acids long. Per the germline V gene, CDR1 is SGHAT and CDR2 is FQNNGV. V lost 8 bases and J lost 0, with 18 bases in between.

The chain has TRBV19 and TRBJ2-6; D possibly corresponds to TRBD1 (6 bases). Germline V gene data show CDR1 as LNHDA and CDR2 as SQIVND (reference sequence). V was cut by 5 bases and J by 2 bases, with 22 bases left in between. The CDR3 extends over 19 amino acids. The CDR3 sequence is CASSPAPGTTEAGANVLTF. The CDR3 nucleotides are TGTGCCAGTAGTCCCGCCCCCGGGACAACCGAGGCTGGGGCCAACGTCCTGACTTTC.

A remark on this clone: Different DNA sequences within this sample yield the same CDR3. As DNA, the CDR3 is TGTGCCAGTAGTATTAGGGACAGGGGTCAGCCCCAGCATTTT. Its protein is CASSIRDRGQPQHF. J is TRBJ1-5 and V is TRBV19; TRBD1 agrees at 10 bases. The CDR3 totals 14 residues. V lost 3 bases to trimming and J lost 6 bases; unmatched junction nucleotides: 2. The germline CDR1 and CDR2 sequences are LNHDA and SQIVND (reference sequence).

This clone has a handful of counts. J is TRBJ2-3 and V is TRBV6-4; 9 positions match TRBD2. V trimming: 3 bases; J trimming: 5 bases; junction bases outside the gene matches: 3. This CDR3 has 14 residues. Germline V gives CDR1 MRHNA, CDR2 SNTAGT. In DNA, the CDR3 is TGTGCCAGCAGTGAGACTAGCGGCGTAGATACGCAGTATTTT. Protein sequence: CASSETSGVDTQYF.

The sample holds a few counts of this clone. The chain uses TRBV15 and TRBJ1-4; 10 nucleotides agree with TRBD1. The V gene end was trimmed by 5 bases and the J gene end by 8 bases; junction bases not matched to a gene: 2. The germline V gene has CDR1 LNHNV and CDR2 YYDKDF (reference sequence). CDR3 size: 13 residues. CDR3 amino acids: CATSRGQGEKLFF. The CDR3, as DNA: TGTGCCACCAGCCGGGGACAGGGGGAAAAACTGTTTTTT.

This sequence joins TRBV4-2 and TRBJ2-5; D unclear. V lost 4 bases to trimming and J lost 5 bases, with 5 bases between them. The CDR3 is made up of 11 amino acids. Germline V gene lookup returns CDR1 LGHNA and CDR2 YNFKEQ. The CDR3 DNA reads TGTGCCAGCAGCCCCGGGGAGACCCAGTACTTC. This sequence encodes CASSPGETQYF.

V is TRBV7-8 and J is TRBJ2-7; 7 bases agree with TRBD2. This CDR3 region has 15 residues. Germline V gene data show CDR1 as SGHVS and CDR2 as FQNEAQ. The V gene end was trimmed by 1 base and the J gene end by 0 bases; junction bases not matched to a gene: 3. The CDR3 bases are TGTGCCAGCAGCTTAGTGGGGGGGACCTCCTACGAGCAGTACTTC. This encodes CASSLVGGTSYEQYF.

The chain is built from TRBV19 and TRBJ2-3; D remains ambiguous. The V and J ends lost 9 bases and 4 bases respectively, with 11 bases between them. CDR1 is LNHDA, CDR2 SQIVND, per germline (reference sequence). The CDR3 sequence is 12 residues long. The CDR3 sequence: CASSQLADTQYF. The DNA of the CDR3 is TGTGCCAGCTCGCAGCTAGCAGATACGCAGTATTTT.

The CDR3 nucleotides read TGTGCCAGCAGGGAAACCGGGACAGGGGCTAACTATGGCTACACCTTC. Translation: CASRETGTGANYGYTF. This chain connects TRBV6-4 to TRBJ1-2, with TRBD1 identical over 10 bases. Per the germline V gene, CDR1 is MRHNA and CDR2 is SNTAGT. The CDR3 has 16 residues. J lost 0 bases, V lost 6 bases, and 7 bases had no gene match.

This rearrangement joins TRBV6-1 to TRBJ1-1, with D possibly TRBD1 on 6 matching bases. V was cut by 8 bases and J by 4 bases, with 11 bases left in between. CDR3 length: 12 amino acids. The V gene's germline CDR1 is MNHNS and CDR2 SASEGT. As DNA, the CDR3 is TGTGCCAGCGGCATCAGGGGCACTGAAGCTTTCTTT. Translation gives CASGIRGTEAFF.

This sequence joins TRBV4-3 and TRBJ1-1, with 7 bases identical to TRBD1. V shed 0 bases and J 4 bases; nucleotides not matched to a gene: 2. The V gene's germline CDR1 is LGHNA and CDR2 YSLEER. The length of the CDR3 is 14 residues. For the CDR3, the DNA is TGCGCCAGCAGCCAAGAGTCAGGGGGCACTGAAGCTTTCTTT. Residues: CASSQESGGTEAFF.